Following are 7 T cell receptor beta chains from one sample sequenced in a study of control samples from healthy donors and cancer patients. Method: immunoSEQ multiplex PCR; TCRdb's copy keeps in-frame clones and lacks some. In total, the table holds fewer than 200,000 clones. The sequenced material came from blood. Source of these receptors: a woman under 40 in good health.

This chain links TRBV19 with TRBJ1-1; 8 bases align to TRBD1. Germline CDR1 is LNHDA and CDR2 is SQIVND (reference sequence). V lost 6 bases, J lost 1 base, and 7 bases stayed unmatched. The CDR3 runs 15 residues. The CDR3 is CASRSGTGGNTEAFF. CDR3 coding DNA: TGTGCCAGTAGGAGCGGGACAGGCGGGAACACTGAAGCTTTCTTT.

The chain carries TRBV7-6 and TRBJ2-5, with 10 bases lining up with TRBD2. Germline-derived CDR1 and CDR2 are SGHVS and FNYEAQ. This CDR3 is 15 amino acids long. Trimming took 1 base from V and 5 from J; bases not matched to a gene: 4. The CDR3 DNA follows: TGTGCCAGCAGCTTAGAAGCGGGGGGGCTGGAGACCCAGTACTTC. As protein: CASSLEAGGLETQYF.

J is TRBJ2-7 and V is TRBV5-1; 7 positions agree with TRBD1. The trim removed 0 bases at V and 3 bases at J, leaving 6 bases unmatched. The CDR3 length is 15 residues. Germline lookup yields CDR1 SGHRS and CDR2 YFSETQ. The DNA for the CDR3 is TGCGCCAGCAGCTTGGACCCCGGGACAGACTACGAGCAGTACTTC. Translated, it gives CASSLDPGTDYEQYF.

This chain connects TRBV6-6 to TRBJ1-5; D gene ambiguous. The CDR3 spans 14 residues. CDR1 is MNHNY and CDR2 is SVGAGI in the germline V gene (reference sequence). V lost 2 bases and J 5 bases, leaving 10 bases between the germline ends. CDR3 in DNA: TGTGCCAGCAGTTACGGTGGGCAGTATCAGCCCCAGCATTTT. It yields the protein CASSYGGQYQPQHF.

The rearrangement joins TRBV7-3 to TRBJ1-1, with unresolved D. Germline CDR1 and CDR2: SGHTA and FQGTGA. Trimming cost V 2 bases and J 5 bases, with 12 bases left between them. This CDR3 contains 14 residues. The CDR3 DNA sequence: TGTGCCAGCAGCTTAGACCCGACGGGGACTGAAGCTTTCTTT. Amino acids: CASSLDPTGTEAFF.

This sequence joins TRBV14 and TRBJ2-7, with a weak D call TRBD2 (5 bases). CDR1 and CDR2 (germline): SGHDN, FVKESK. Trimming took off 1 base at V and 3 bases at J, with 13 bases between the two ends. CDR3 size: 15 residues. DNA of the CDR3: TGTGCCAGCAGCCAAGGATGGGCGGGTTACTACGAGCAGTACTTC. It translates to CASSQGWAGYYEQYF. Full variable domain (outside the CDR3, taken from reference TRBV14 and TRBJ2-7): EAGVTQFPSHSVIEKGQTVTLRCDPISGHDNLYWYRRVMGKEIKFLLHFVKESKQDESGMPNNRFLAERTGGTYSTLKVQPAELEDSGVYFCASSQGWAGYYEQYFGPGTRLTVT.

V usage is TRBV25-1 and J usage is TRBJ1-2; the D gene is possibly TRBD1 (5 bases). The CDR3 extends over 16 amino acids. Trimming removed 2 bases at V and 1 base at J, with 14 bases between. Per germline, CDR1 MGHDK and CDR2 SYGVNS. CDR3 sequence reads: CASSERGLSFNYGYTF. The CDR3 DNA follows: TGTGCCAGCAGTGAAAGGGGATTGTCATTTAACTATGGCTACACCTTC.